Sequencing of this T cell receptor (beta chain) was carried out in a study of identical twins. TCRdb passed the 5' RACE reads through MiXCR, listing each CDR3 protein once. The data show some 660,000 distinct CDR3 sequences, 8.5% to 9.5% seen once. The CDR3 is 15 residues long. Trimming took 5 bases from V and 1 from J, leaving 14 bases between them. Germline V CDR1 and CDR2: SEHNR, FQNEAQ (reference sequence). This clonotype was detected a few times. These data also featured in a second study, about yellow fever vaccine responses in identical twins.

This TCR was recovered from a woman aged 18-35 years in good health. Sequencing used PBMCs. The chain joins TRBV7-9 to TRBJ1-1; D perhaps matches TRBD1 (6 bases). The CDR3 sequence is CASSGGDKQNTEAFF. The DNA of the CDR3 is TGTGCCAGCAGCGGGGGGGACAAACAGAACACTGAAGCTTTCTTT.